These 31 T cell receptor beta chains were sequenced from one sample in a study of CD4 T cells in relation to SARS-CoV-2 and coronaviruses. CD4+ T cells from unexposed donors were obtained before the COVID-19 pandemic (2011-2018). The repertoire was sequenced with immunoSEQ multiplex PCR; TCRdb's copy has only in-frame clones and lacks some. Of some 65,000 clones in the sample, 87% were seen once. The source material was memory CD4+ T cells from PBMCs. The receptor source for this set is a human donor in good health.

The chain employs TRBV10-3 and TRBJ2-7; TRBD2 agrees at 9 bases. Germline V CDR1 and CDR2: ENHRY, SYGVKD. Unmatched junction bases numbered 0, after V lost 7 bases and J lost 2 bases. The CDR3 consists of 12 residues. The CDR3 sequence is CAIKREAYEQYF. The CDR3 region has the DNA TGTGCCATCAAGCGGGAGGCCTACGAGCAGTACTTC.

The rearrangement joins TRBV24-1 to TRBJ2-2; D unclear. V lost 0 bases and J lost 0, with 7 bases in between. Germline values: CDR1 KGHDR, CDR2 SFDVKD. There are 16 residues in the CDR3. This CDR3 is CATSDLTESNTGELFF. The DNA for the CDR3 is TGTGCCACCAGTGATTTGACAGAGTCGAACACCGGGGAGCTGTTTTTT.

This chain uses TRBV2 with TRBJ2-1, with D hard to call. This CDR3 region has 14 residues. The germline V and J ends were trimmed by 5 bases and 0 bases, with 8 bases remaining between them. Germline loops: CDR1 SNHLY, CDR2 FYNNEI. The DNA for the CDR3 is TGTGCCAGCAGTCTCTATAGCTCCTACAATGAGCAGTTCTTC. This translates into CASSLYSSYNEQFF.

The rearrangement uses TRBV10-2 and TRBJ2-7; no clear D gene. The CDR3 totals 12 residues. The ends were cut back, 4 bases at V and 7 bases at J, with 11 bases in the middle. Germline V CDR1 and CDR2: WSHSY, SAAADI. CDR3 in DNA: TGCGCCAGCAGTGCTACGGAACGGGAGCAGTACTTC. This encodes CASSATEREQYF.

This rearrangement joins TRBV19 to TRBJ2-5; D is possibly TRBD1 (6 bases). There are 14 residues in the CDR3. The V gene lost 7 bases and the J gene lost 5 bases, with 17 bases spanning the gap. Germline loops: CDR1 LNHDA, CDR2 SQIVND (reference sequence). CDR3: CASKMGAGAETQYF. The CDR3, as DNA: TGTGCCAGTAAAATGGGGGCAGGGGCGGAGACCCAGTACTTC.

This rearrangement joins TRBV6-5 to TRBJ2-1; TRBD2 aligns across 7 bases. Germline V gene lookup returns CDR1 MNHEY and CDR2 SVGAGI. The CDR3 sequence is 15 residues long. The V gene end was trimmed by 6 bases and the J gene end by 7 bases; junction bases not matched to a gene: 12. CDR3 sequence: CASSTPGRARNEQFF. DNA for the CDR3: TGTGCCAGCAGCACCCCAGGGAGGGCCAGGAATGAGCAGTTCTTC.

The chain recombines TRBV29-1 with TRBJ1-5, with TRBD1 matching 7 bases. The germline CDR1 and CDR2 sequences are SQVTM and ANQGSEA. The CDR3 is 12 residues long. Trimming removed 6 bases from V and 5 bases from J; junction bases left unmatched: 4. In nucleotides, the CDR3 is TGCAGCGTGGCGACAGGGTATCAGCCCCAGCATTTT. Translating it yields CSVATGYQPQHF.

Notes on this clone: At one end the junction does not follow the germline gene, possibly because of a read error. The V gene is TRBV6-1, the J gene TRBJ1-2; D possibly corresponds to TRBD1 (6 bases). The germline V gene has CDR1 MNHNS and CDR2 SASEGT. The CDR3 is 13 amino acids. The CDR3 sequence is CASSERQAATTLF. CDR3 in DNA: TGTGCCAGCAGTGAAAGACAGGCCGCGACCACCCTCTTC.

Here the CDR3 reads CASSTSNQPQHF. In DNA, the CDR3 is TGTGCCAGCTCCACAAGTAATCAGCCCCAGCATTTT. The chain has TRBV18 and TRBJ1-5; D not resolved. Trimming pared 6 bases from V and 4 bases from J, leaving 7 bases between. In germline, CDR1 is KGHSH, CDR2 LQKENI. This CDR3 is built from 12 residues.

V and J are TRBV30 and TRBJ1-3, with D hard to call. Between the trimmed V and J ends, which lost 0 bases and 4 bases, there was a span of 10 bases. The CDR3 has 14 amino acids. Germline V gene lookup returns CDR1 GTSNPN and CDR2 SVGIG (reference sequence). The CDR3 spells CAWSVSLRGNTIYF. The CDR3 coding sequence is TGTGCCTGGAGTGTATCCCTCAGGGGAAACACCATATATTTT.

The V gene is TRBV27, the J gene TRBJ2-3; D not certain. CDR1 is MNHEY and CDR2 is SMNVEV in the germline V gene (reference sequence). CDR3 length: 15 amino acids. Trimming cost V 1 base and J 1 base, with 9 bases left between them. The CDR3 loop reads CASSLLRSGTDTQYF. CDR3 nucleotides: TGTGCCAGCAGTTTATTACGTTCTGGCACAGATACGCAGTATTTT.

This chain uses TRBV6-4 with TRBJ2-2; D remains ambiguous. The CDR3 totals 11 residues. V lost 2 bases and J 13 bases, leaving 8 bases between the germline ends. CDR1 MRHNA and CDR2 SNTAGT come from the germline V gene. CDR3 nucleotides: TGTGCCAGCAGTGACGAGATCCGGCTGTTTTTT. This sequence encodes CASSDEIRLFF.

V and J are TRBV7-9 and TRBJ1-2; D gene ambiguous. The CDR3 consists of 13 residues. V was pared by 4 bases and J by 4 bases, with 10 bases between. Germline lookup yields CDR1 SEHNR and CDR2 FQNEAQ (reference sequence). CDR3 bases: TGTGCCAGCAGCTACTCTAAAGGCTATGGCTACACCTTC. Translation gives CASSYSKGYGYTF.

In its sample, this clone was seen once. This chain connects TRBV10-2 to TRBJ2-3, with D perhaps matching TRBD2 (6 bases). Looked up from germline, CDR1 is WSHSY and CDR2 is SAAADI. The CDR3 runs 14 residues. V was cut by 4 bases and J by 2 bases, with 10 bases left in between. The DNA for the CDR3 is TGCGCCAGCAGTGGGACTATTTACACAGATACGCAGTATTTT. It specifies CASSGTIYTDTQYF.

The chain couples TRBV7-2 to TRBJ2-2; weak D call: TRBD2 (6 bases). CDR3 length: 16 residues. The V gene's germline CDR1 is SGHTA and CDR2 FQGNSA. The V gene lost 1 base and the J gene lost 5 bases, with 14 bases spanning the gap. CDR3 in DNA: TGTGCCAGCAGCTTAGTCACGGGAGATGTAACCGGGGAGCTGTTTTTT. This translates into CASSLVTGDVTGELFF. The whole variable domain, remainder taken from reference TRBV7-2 and TRBJ2-2, is GAGVSQSPSNKVTEKGKDVELRCDPISGHTALYWYRQSLGQGLEFLIYFQGNSAPDKSGLPSDRFSAERTGGSVSTLTIQRTQQEDSAVYLCASSLVTGDVTGELFFGEGSRLTVL.

V is TRBV9 and J is TRBJ1-1; D possibly corresponds to TRBD1 (6 bases). With 5 bases removed from V and 4 bases from J, the gap between germline ends came to 12 bases. The CDR3 is 13 amino acids. CDR1 and CDR2 (germline): SGDLS, YYNGEE. The CDR3 region is CASSLQGVTEAFF. The CDR3 region has the DNA TGTGCCAGCAGTCTACAGGGAGTCACTGAAGCTTTCTTT.

This chain connects TRBV11-3 to TRBJ2-5; 7 bases agree with TRBD2. The CDR3 is 14 residues long. The V gene end was trimmed by 5 bases and the J gene end by 9 bases; junction bases not matched to a gene: 12. Germline assignment: CDR1 SGHNT and CDR2 YENEEA. CDR3: CASSPTSTGKAQYF. The CDR3 DNA follows: TGTGCCAGCAGCCCGACTAGCACGGGGAAGGCCCAGTACTTC.

The chain combines TRBV6-2 or TRBV6-3 with TRBJ2-3; D remains unclear. The V end lost 6 bases, the J end lost 5 bases, and 9 bases lay between the germline ends. The CDR3 totals 12 residues. Germline assignment: CDR1 MNHEY and CDR2 SVGEGT. CDR3 amino acids: CASSPSVDTQYF. Here the CDR3 DNA reads TGTGCCAGCAGCCCCTCCGTAGATACGCAGTATTTT.

The chain employs TRBV7-3 and TRBJ2-5; 10 bases are a match to TRBD1. Germline lookup yields CDR1 SGHTA and CDR2 FQGTGA. CDR3 length equals 14 residues. With V trimmed by 4 bases and J by 3 bases, 2 bases remained unmatched. The CDR3 here is CASSSGTGEETQYF. Here the CDR3 DNA reads TGTGCCAGCAGCTCGGGGACAGGGGAAGAGACCCAGTACTTC.

The rearrangement uses TRBV4-1 and TRBJ2-7; D gene uncertain. The CDR3 sequence is 11 residues long. CDR1 is MGHRA, CDR2 YSYEKL, per germline. V was clipped by 3 bases and J by 6 bases, with 6 bases between them. In DNA, the CDR3 is TGCGCCAGCAGCCAGGGTATCGAGCAGTACTTC. Translating gives CASSQGIEQYF.

This chain links TRBV5-1 with TRBJ2-7, with 7 positions matching TRBD1. Germline values: CDR1 SGHRS, CDR2 YFSETQ. The CDR3 extends over 13 amino acids. The V segment lost 8 bases and the J segment 1 base; nucleotides outside the gene matches: 6. The CDR3 here is CARTGCHSYEQYF. CDR3 in DNA: TGCGCCAGGACAGGGTGTCATTCCTACGAGCAGTACTTC.

The chain recombines TRBV18 with TRBJ2-7; the D gene could be TRBD1 or TRBD2 (5 bases each). Per germline, CDR1 KGHSH and CDR2 LQKENI. Trimming cost V 2 bases and J 0 bases, with 11 bases left between them. This CDR3 spans 15 amino acids. The CDR3: CASSPRDGISYEQYF. In nucleotides, the CDR3 is TGTGCCAGCTCACCAAGGGACGGCATCTCCTACGAGCAGTACTTC. The variable domain in full, completed from reference TRBV18 and TRBJ2-7, reads NAGVMQNPRHLVRRRGQEARLRCSPMKGHSHVYWYRQLPEEGLKFMVYLQKENIIDESGMPKERFSAEFPKEGPSILRIQQVVRGDSAAYFCASSPRDGISYEQYFGPGTRLTVT.

A single count supports this clone. This chain connects TRBV14 to TRBJ2-1, with D maybe TRBD2 (6 bases). V lost 0 bases to trimming and J lost 4 bases, with 22 bases between them. The germline V gene encodes CDR1 SGHDN and CDR2 FVKESK. The CDR3 extends over 19 amino acids. The CDR3 DNA is TGTGCCAGCAGCCAAGATCTGGTGGACTACCCATCTCGGTACAATGAGCAGTTCTTC. It codes for CASSQDLVDYPSRYNEQFF.

This chain uses TRBV5-1 with TRBJ2-5, with 11 bases that match TRBD2. The CDR3 is 16 residues long. Germline V gene sequence: CDR1 SGHRS, CDR2 YFSETQ. V shed 0 bases, J shed 3 bases, and the junction held 4 bases outside the gene matches. CDR3 sequence: CASSLEGTSGEETQYF. CDR3 nucleotide sequence: TGCGCCAGCAGCTTGGAAGGGACTAGCGGAGAAGAGACCCAGTACTTC. Using reference TRBV5-1 and TRBJ2-5 for the parts outside the CDR3, the full variable domain is KAGVTQTPRYLIKTRGQQVTLSCSPISGHRSVSWYQQTPGQGLQFLFEYFSETQRNKGNFPGRFSGRQFSNSRSEMNVSTLELGDSALYLCASSLEGTSGEETQYFGPGTRLLVL.

The chain links TRBV3-1 (or the pseudogene TRBV3-2) to TRBJ2-2; 7 bases agree with TRBD2. Germline V lookup: CDR1 LGHDT, CDR2 YNNKEL (reference sequence). The CDR3 covers 15 residues. V trimming: 3 bases; J trimming: 3 bases; junction bases outside the gene matches: 4. The CDR3 loop reads CASSHPSGYTGELFF. The CDR3 bases are TGTGCCAGCAGCCATCCTAGCGGATACACCGGGGAGCTGTTTTTT.

Note on this clone: Other DNA sequences in this specimen translate into the identical CDR3. This chain joins TRBV2 and TRBJ2-5; 13 bases align to TRBD2. Trimming cost V 6 bases and J 4 bases; bases outside gene matches: 5. This CDR3 contains 15 residues. CDR1 is SNHLY and CDR2 is FYNNEI in the germline V gene. The CDR3 spells CASRRLAGGLETQYF. As DNA, the CDR3 is TGTGCCAGCAGGAGACTAGCGGGGGGCCTAGAGACCCAGTACTTC.

V usage is TRBV6-1 and J usage is TRBJ2-5; D unresolved. CDR3 length: 12 residues. Germline V gives CDR1 MNHNS, CDR2 SASEGT. Trimming stripped 0 bases from V and 4 bases from J, with 3 bases between. The CDR3 DNA follows: TGTGCCAGCAGTGAAGCGGGAGAGACCCAGTACTTC. Residues: CASSEAGETQYF.

V gene TRBV27 combines with J gene TRBJ2-2; 7 bases align to TRBD1. V trimming: 3 bases; J trimming: 4 bases; junction bases outside the gene matches: 8. Germline loops: CDR1 MNHEY, CDR2 SMNVEV (reference sequence). The length of the CDR3 is 16 residues. CDR3 nucleotide sequence: TGTGCCAGCAGTTTGGATAGGGGGCAGGGCACCGGGGAGCTGTTTTTT. Its protein product is CASSLDRGQGTGELFF.

The chain recombines TRBV4-1 with TRBJ1-4; TRBD1 matches 7 bases. V dropped 6 bases and J dropped 4; count of bases not matched to a gene: 5. The CDR3 covers 14 residues. CDR1 and CDR2 (germline): MGHRA, YSYEKL. CDR3 sequence (DNA): TGCGCCAGCAGTTCCAGGGGGGTTAATGAAAAACTGTTTTTT. Translating gives CASSSRGVNEKLFF.

V and J are TRBV7-8 and TRBJ2-4, with D perhaps given as TRBD1 or TRBD2 (5 bases each). Trimming left V 5 bases short and J 7 bases short, with 15 bases between. This CDR3 is built from 14 residues. Germline assignment: CDR1 SGHVS and CDR2 FQNEAQ. This CDR3 is CASSARDGKNIQYF. CDR3 sequence (DNA): TGTGCCAGCAGCGCCAGGGACGGAAAGAACATTCAGTACTTC.

V is TRBV5-1 and J is TRBJ2-7, with TRBD2 identical over 12 bases. The CDR3 sequence is 15 residues long. The germline gives CDR1 SGHRS, CDR2 YFSETQ. V was pared by 2 bases and J by 5 bases, with 5 bases of the junction left unmatched. The DNA of the CDR3 is TGCGCCAGCAGCTTTACTAGCGGGGGGCAGAACGAGCAGTACTTC. Translation gives CASSFTSGGQNEQYF.